The 20 T cell receptor beta chains listed next were all sequenced from one sample in a study of blood T cell repertoires in COVID-19. Generated by immunoSEQ multiplex PCR, the TCRdb table keeps only in-frame clones and is missing some. The data show over 200,000 clones, with roughly 80% seen just once and around 4.7% held by the top ten. The sequenced material came from peripheral blood. The receptors here all came from a human donor in a cohort sampled during active COVID-19.

CDR3 sequence reads: CASRPLQGPVYNEQFF. CDR3 nucleotide sequence: TGTGCCAGCAGACCGCTTCAGGGGCCCGTCTACAATGAGCAGTTCTTC. This chain uses TRBV28 with TRBJ2-1; D is perhaps TRBD1 (6 bases). Trimming shortened V by 6 bases and J by 3 bases, and 18 bases separated the two germline ends. Germline V CDR1 and CDR2: MDHEN, SYDVKM. This CDR3 is 16 amino acids long. Looking up the rest from reference TRBV28 and TRBJ2-1 gives the full variable domain: DVKVTQSSRYLVKRTGEKVFLECVQDMDHENMFWYRQDPGLGLRLIYFSYDVKMKEKGDIPEGYSVSREKKERFSLILESASTNQTSMYLCASRPLQGPVYNEQFFGPGTRLTVL.

This clone was seen a single time. The chain uses TRBV13 and TRBJ2-1; 8 bases are a match to TRBD2. J lost 4 bases, V lost 5 bases, and 13 bases had no gene match. The CDR3 loop spans 17 amino acids. Germline CDR1 PRHDT, CDR2 FYEKMQ (reference sequence). The CDR3 here is CASSPEPLAEIYNEQFF. For the CDR3, the DNA is TGTGCCAGCAGCCCTGAACCACTAGCGGAAATTTACAATGAGCAGTTCTTC.

This chain connects TRBV11-3 to TRBJ2-5; tentative D call: TRBD1 (7 bases). Per germline, CDR1 SGHNT and CDR2 YENEEA. V was pared by 1 base and J by 3 bases, with 12 bases between. The CDR3 extends over 15 amino acids. The CDR3 is CASSLGGDSKETQYF. The DNA of the CDR3 is TGTGCCAGCAGCTTAGGGGGGGACAGCAAAGAGACCCAGTACTTC.

CDR3 coding DNA: TGTGCCAGCAGCCAAGGTACAGGTTACACTGAAGCTTTCTTT. It codes for CASSQGTGYTEAFF. V is TRBV3-1 (or the pseudogene TRBV3-2) and J is TRBJ1-1, with D perhaps TRBD1 (5 bases). The CDR3 length is 14 residues. CDR1 is LGHDT and CDR2 is YNNKEL in the germline V gene (reference sequence). The ends were cut back, 1 base at V and 3 bases at J, with 9 bases in the middle.

The gene calls are TRBV12-3 or TRBV12-4 and TRBJ1-1; the D is unclear. The germline V and J ends were trimmed by 4 bases and 2 bases, with 8 bases remaining between them. CDR3 size: 13 residues. The CDR3 spells CASSWYSNTEAFF. CDR3 DNA sequence: TGTGCCAGCAGTTGGTACAGCAACACTGAAGCTTTCTTT.

This clone was observed a single time. The rearrangement uses TRBV15 and TRBJ1-1, with D possibly matching TRBD1 (5 bases). The germline gives CDR1 LNHNV, CDR2 YYDKDF (reference sequence). The CDR3 runs 14 residues. The ends were cut back, 3 bases at V and 1 base at J, with 9 bases in the middle. The CDR3 spells CATSSDTGNTEAFF. The CDR3 DNA sequence: TGTGCCACCAGCAGCGACACAGGGAACACTGAAGCTTTCTTT. The complete variable domain, with remaining parts taken from reference TRBV15 and TRBJ1-1, reads DAMVIQNPRYQVTQFGKPVTLSCSQTLNHNVMYWYQQKSSQAPKLLFHYYDKDFNNEADTPDNFQSRRPNTSFCFLDIRSPGLGDTAMYLCATSSDTGNTEAFFGQGTRLTVV.

The J gene is TRBJ2-7, the V gene TRBV10-3; tentatively, D is TRBD1 (6 bases). This CDR3 region has 16 residues. Germline lookup yields CDR1 ENHRY and CDR2 SYGVKD. V lost 6 bases and J lost 2, with 20 bases in between. Written as DNA, the CDR3 is TGTGCCATCAGACCAACCACAGGGAGTGGAACCTACGAGCAGTACTTC. Translated, it gives CAIRPTTGSGTYEQYF.

This clone has more than one count but fewer than ten. CDR3 DNA sequence: TGTGCCAGCAGTTACTCAGGGGCCGGAAACACCATATATTTT. This translates into CASSYSGAGNTIYF. The V gene is TRBV6-6, the J gene TRBJ1-3; D is perhaps TRBD1 (5 bases). This CDR3 is 14 amino acids long. Between the trimmed V and J ends, which lost 0 bases and 4 bases, there was a span of 7 bases. CDR1 MNHNY and CDR2 SVGAGI come from the germline V gene (reference sequence).

The chain recombines TRBV6-6 with TRBJ2-7, with D tentatively TRBD1 (6 bases). This CDR3 spans 14 amino acids. The germline CDR1 and CDR2 sequences are MNHNY and SVGAGI (reference sequence). Trimming removed 2 bases from V and 6 bases from J, with 14 bases in between. The CDR3 is CASSYRPGVSEQYF. The CDR3 region has the DNA TGTGCCAGCAGTTACAGGCCAGGGGTAAGCGAGCAGTACTTC.

The chain couples TRBV7-2 to TRBJ2-5; the match to TRBD2 covers 15 bases. With 0 bases clipped from V and 5 bases from J, the junction kept 13 bases outside the gene matches. The length of the CDR3 is 20 residues. Germline CDR1 SGHTA, CDR2 FQGNSA. CDR3: CASSLALKGLAGGPWETQYF. CDR3 DNA: TGTGCCAGCAGCTTAGCGCTAAAGGGACTAGCGGGAGGACCTTGGGAGACCCAGTACTTC.

The chain recombines TRBV10-3 with TRBJ2-7, with 11 bases lining up with TRBD2. The CDR3 has 14 residues. Germline lookup yields CDR1 ENHRY and CDR2 SYGVKD. V lost 11 bases to trimming and J lost 0 bases; unmatched junction nucleotides: 6. The CDR3 DNA follows: TGTGCCTCCCGACTAGCGGGGAGCTCCTACGAGCAGTACTTC. As protein: CASRLAGSSYEQYF.

The chain links TRBV6-5 to TRBJ1-2, with D possibly matching TRBD1 (5 bases). This CDR3 region has 13 residues. Germline assignment: CDR1 MNHEY and CDR2 SVGAGI. The V end was cut by 6 bases, the J end by 0 bases, with 8 bases between. The CDR3: CASRGGANYGYTF. DNA of the CDR3: TGTGCCAGCAGGGGGGGAGCTAACTATGGCTACACCTTC.

The V and J genes are TRBV2 and TRBJ1-1; tentative D call: TRBD1 (5 bases). The CDR3 has 13 amino acids. Germline CDR1 reads SNHLY; CDR2 reads FYNNEI. Trimming pared 7 bases from V and 5 bases from J, leaving 14 bases between. The CDR3: CASTMGEGTEAFF. The DNA of the CDR3 is TGTGCCAGCACCATGGGGGAGGGAACTGAAGCTTTCTTT. Full variable domain (missing parts from reference TRBV2 and TRBJ1-1): EPEVTQTPSHQVTQMGQEVILRCVPISNHLYFYWYRQILGQKVEFLVSFYNNEISEKSEIFDDQFSVERPDGSNFTLKIRSTKLEDSAMYFCASTMGEGTEAFFGQGTRLTVV.

The chain has TRBV18 and TRBJ2-7; TRBD2 matches 8 bases. The V segment lost 5 bases and the J segment 2 bases; nucleotides outside the gene matches: 8. The length of the CDR3 is 15 residues. Germline V CDR1 and CDR2: KGHSH, LQKENI. Here the CDR3 reads CASSSESGRTYEQYF. The DNA of the CDR3 is TGTGCCAGCTCATCAGAAAGCGGGAGAACCTACGAGCAGTACTTC.

With respect to this clone: Other DNA sequences in the sample encode the same CDR3. This chain uses TRBV3-1 (or the pseudogene TRBV3-2) with TRBJ2-7; 9 bases agree with TRBD1. This CDR3 is built from 14 residues. Germline values: CDR1 LGHDT, CDR2 YNNKEL (reference sequence). The ends lost 3 bases at V and 2 bases at J; junction bases unmatched: 2. The CDR3 region is CASSHRQGAYEQYF. The DNA for the CDR3 is TGTGCCAGCAGCCACCGACAGGGGGCCTACGAGCAGTACTTC.

A single count supports this clone. The V gene is TRBV28, the J gene TRBJ2-1; 12 bases line up with TRBD2. Losses at the gene ends were 5 bases for V and 10 bases for J; bases not matched to a gene: 6. The germline gives CDR1 MDHEN, CDR2 SYDVKM. The CDR3 runs to 14 residues. The CDR3 DNA sequence: TGTGCCAGCAGTCCGACTAGCGGGAGAAGGGAGCAGTTCTTC. Amino acid sequence: CASSPTSGRREQFF.

The chain carries TRBV4-1 and TRBJ2-6; possible D gene TRBD2, 6 bases. Trimming cost V 4 bases and J 1 base, with 14 bases left between them. This CDR3 is 17 amino acids long. Germline V gene lookup returns CDR1 MGHRA and CDR2 YSYEKL. DNA of the CDR3: TGCGCCAGCAGCCGGAGGGGACTCTTTTCTGGGGCCAACGTCCTGACTTTC. It specifies CASSRRGLFSGANVLTF.

This clone was observed a handful of times. The rearrangement links TRBV7-9 to TRBJ2-7; D might be TRBD2 (5 bases). The germline V gene encodes CDR1 SEHNR and CDR2 FQNEAQ (reference sequence). V was cut by 1 base and J by 1 base, with 11 bases left in between. The length of the CDR3 is 15 residues. CDR3 sequence reads: CASSLGAGGSYEQYF. The CDR3 region has the DNA TGTGCCAGCAGCTTAGGGGCGGGCGGGTCCTACGAGCAGTACTTC.

The chain combines TRBV28 with TRBJ1-1; tentatively, D is TRBD1 (6 bases). The CDR3 covers 14 residues. Germline CDR1 is MDHEN and CDR2 is SYDVKM. The ends were cut back, 6 bases at V and 5 bases at J, with 16 bases in the middle. The CDR3 DNA is TGTGCCAGCAGAGCACAGGGTTCAGGGACTGAAGCTTTCTTT. Its translation: CASRAQGSGTEAFF.

The chain recombines TRBV27 with TRBJ2-3, with 7 positions matching TRBD1. The V gene's germline CDR1 is MNHEY and CDR2 SMNVEV (reference sequence). The CDR3 spans 15 residues. Trimming removed 2 bases from V and 2 bases from J; junction bases left unmatched: 4. The CDR3 spells CASSLPGQVTDTQYF. The CDR3 DNA reads as TGTGCCAGCAGTTTACCAGGACAGGTCACAGATACGCAGTATTTT.